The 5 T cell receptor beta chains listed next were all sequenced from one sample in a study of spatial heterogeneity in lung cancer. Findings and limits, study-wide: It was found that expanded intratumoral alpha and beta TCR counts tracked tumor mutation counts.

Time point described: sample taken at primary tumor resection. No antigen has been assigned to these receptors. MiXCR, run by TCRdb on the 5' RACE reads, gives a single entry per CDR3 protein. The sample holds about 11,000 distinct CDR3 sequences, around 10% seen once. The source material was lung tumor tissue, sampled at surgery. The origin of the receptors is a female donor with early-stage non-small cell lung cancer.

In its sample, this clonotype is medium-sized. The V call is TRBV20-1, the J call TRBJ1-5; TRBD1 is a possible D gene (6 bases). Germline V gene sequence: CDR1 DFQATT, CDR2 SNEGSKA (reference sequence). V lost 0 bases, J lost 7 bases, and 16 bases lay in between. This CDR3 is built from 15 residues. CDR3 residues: CSARETGRGMQPQHF. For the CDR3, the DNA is TGCAGTGCTAGAGAGACAGGCCGAGGGATGCAGCCCCAGCATTTT.

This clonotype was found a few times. CDR3 loop: CASSDPSGGSATQYF. The CDR3 bases are TGTGCCAGCAGCGATCCTAGCGGGGGTTCGGCTACGCAGTATTTT. This rearrangement joins TRBV7-2 to TRBJ2-3, with TRBD2 matching 10 bases. Germline CDR1 and CDR2: SGHTA and FQGNSA. The CDR3 spans 15 residues. The junction had 10 bases not matched to a gene; V was cut back by 5 bases and J by 8 bases.

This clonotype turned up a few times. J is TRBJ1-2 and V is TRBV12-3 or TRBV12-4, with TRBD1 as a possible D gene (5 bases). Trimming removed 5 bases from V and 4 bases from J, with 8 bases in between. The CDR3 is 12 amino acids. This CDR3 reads CASSGTRYGYTF. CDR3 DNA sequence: TGTGCCAGCAGTGGGACTCGCTATGGCTACACCTTC.

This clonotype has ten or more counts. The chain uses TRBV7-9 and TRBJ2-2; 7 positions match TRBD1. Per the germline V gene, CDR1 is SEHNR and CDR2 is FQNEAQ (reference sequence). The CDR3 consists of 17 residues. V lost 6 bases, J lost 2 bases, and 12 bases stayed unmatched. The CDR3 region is CASRLTGTEANTGELFF. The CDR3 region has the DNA TGTGCCAGCAGGCTTACCGGGACAGAGGCTAACACCGGGGAGCTGTTTTTT.

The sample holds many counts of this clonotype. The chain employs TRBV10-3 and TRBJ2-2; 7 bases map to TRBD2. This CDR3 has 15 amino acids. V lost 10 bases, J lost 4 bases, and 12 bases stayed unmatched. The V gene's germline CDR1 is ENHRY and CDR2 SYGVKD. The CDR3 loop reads CATLKSGMGTGELFF. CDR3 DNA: TGTGCCACCCTAAAAAGCGGGATGGGCACCGGGGAGCTGTTTTTT.